These T cell receptor beta chains were read from a single sample in a study of PD-1 and CTLA-4 blockade in melanoma. Profiled with immunoSEQ multiplex PCR; TCRdb holds only in-frame clones, not every one. Of more than 25,000 clones detected, approximately 88% appear once; the ten largest clones hold 8% to 9.5%. Sample: CD8+ T cells from peripheral blood, taken before anti-PD-1 treatment. The receptors here all came from a human donor with melanoma. Each CDR3 is given with its conserved first and last residue. A D gene is named only where the DNA matches it firmly. Expanded clones get a size class; other rows say once, few or many, or leave the size out.

V: TRBV19
size: NA
D: NA
J: TRBJ1-5
DNA: TGTGCCAGTAGTAAGGTCGGGGGAAGCAATCAGCCCCAGCATTTT
CDR3: CASSKVGGSNQPQHF

V: TRBV9
size: NA
D: NA
J: TRBJ1-6
DNA: TGTGCCAGCAGCGTAGACGGGGCCTCACCCCTCCACTTT
CDR3: CASSVDGASPLHF

V: TRBV9
size: NA
D: NA
J: TRBJ1-3
DNA: TGTGCCAGCAGCGTAGGGGAGGGTTCTGGAAACACCATATATTTT
CDR3: CASSVGEGSGNTIYF

V: TRBV7-9
size: NA
D: NA
J: TRBJ1-1
DNA: TGTGCCAGCAGCGAACAGGCTGAAGCTTTCTTT
CDR3: CASSEQAEAFF

V: TRBV28
size: once
D: NA
J: TRBJ2-1
DNA: TGTGCCAGCAGTTTGACCTACAATGAGCAGTTCTTC
CDR3: CASSLTYNEQFF

V: TRBV6-5
size: NA
D: NA
J: TRBJ1-5
DNA: TGTGCCAGCAGTTGGGACATCAATCAGCCCCAGCATTTT
CDR3: CASSWDINQPQHF

V: TRBV27
size: NA
D: NA
J: TRBJ1-4
DNA: TGTGCCAGCAGTTTAACAGGAGATGAAAAACTGTTTTTT
CDR3: CASSLTGDEKLFF

V: TRBV6-5
size: NA
D: NA
J: TRBJ1-1
DNA: TGTGCCAGTGAGGGGCAGGGCAACACTGAAGCTTTCTTT
CDR3: CASEGQGNTEAFF

V: TRBV24-1
size: NA
D: NA
J: TRBJ2-5
DNA: TGTGCCACCAGTGTTTCAGGGGCGCAAGAGACCCAGTACTTC
CDR3: CATSVSGAQETQYF

V: TRBV2
size: NA
D: TRBD2
J: TRBJ2-3
DNA: TGTGCCAGCAGCGGTATGGGGCTAGCGGGAGGAACGGATACGCAGTATTTT
CDR3: CASSGMGLAGGTDTQYF

V: TRBV14
size: once
D: TRBD1
J: TRBJ1-2
DNA: TGTGCCAGCAGCCCACCCGCCGGGACAGGGGGCGACTATGGCTACACCTTC
CDR3: CASSPPAGTGGDYGYTF

V: TRBV7-9
size: NA
D: NA
J: TRBJ1-1
DNA: TGTGCCAGCAGCTTAGCCACTCCGAACACTGAAGCTTTCTTT
CDR3: CASSLATPNTEAFF

V: TRBV4-2
size: medium-sized
D: NA
J: TRBJ2-6
DNA: TGTGCCAGCAGCCGGACGGACAGCTCTGGGGCCAACGTCCTGACTTTC
CDR3: CASSRTDSSGANVLTF

V: TRBV7-9
size: NA
D: NA
J: TRBJ2-2
DNA: TGTGCCAGCAGCTTAGCTATGAACACCGGGGAGCTGTTTTTT
CDR3: CASSLAMNTGELFF

V: TRBV19
size: NA
D: NA
J: TRBJ2-1
DNA: TGTGCCAGTAGGAAACAGGTTAGCTCCTACAATGAGCAGTTCTTC
CDR3: CASRKQVSSYNEQFF

V: TRBV18
size: NA
D: NA
J: TRBJ1-1
DNA: TGTGCCAGCTCACCGGTTGGGACCGGCGGCACTGAAGCTTTCTTT
CDR3: CASSPVGTGGTEAFF